This TCR beta chain was recorded in a study of cytomegalovirus exposure and HLA in healthy donors. In the PCR, 60 Vbeta and 13 Jbeta primers were used. The repertoire was sequenced with immunoSEQ multiplex PCR; TCRdb's copy has only in-frame clones and lacks some. The profile covers under 150,000 clones, with more than 70% appearing a single time and nearly 9.5% taken by the ten largest. Germline V lookup: CDR1 MNHNS, CDR2 SASEGT. The CDR3 contains 15 residues. With V trimmed by 5 bases and J by 3 bases, 7 bases remained unmatched. The sequenced sample consisted of PBMCs. The rearrangement links TRBV6-1 to TRBJ1-1; 9 bases are a match to TRBD1. The sequence was obtained from a woman aged 50 to 60 in good health and CMV-seropositive. CDR3 DNA: TGTGCCAGCAGTCCTCGTCGGACAGGGGACACTGAAGCTTTCTTT. It specifies CASSPRRTGDTEAFF.